This T cell receptor (beta chain) was identified in a study of cytotoxic CD8 clonotypes in ibrutinib-treated CLL. Whole-study findings and limits: The study found clonality rose at ibrutinib response, then fell toward baseline at progression.

Some clones are missing from TCRdb's copy, which holds only in-frame ones; the method was immunoSEQ multiplex PCR. The table has about 140,000 clones, around 80% seen once. The V end lost 9 bases, the J end lost 7 bases, and 19 bases lay between the germline ends. Per germline, CDR1 KGHSH and CDR2 LQKENI. The CDR3 covers 13 residues. On this clone itself: Its specificity is unknown.

The receptor was isolated from a human donor with chronic lymphocytic leukemia. V gene TRBV18 combines with J gene TRBJ2-7; D is tentatively TRBD1 or TRBD2 (5 bases each). This sample comprised PBMCs, obtained after 36 months of ibrutinib treatment. The CDR3 sequence is CASSSFGAQEQYF. The CDR3 DNA reads TGTGCCAGTTCAAGTTTCGGGGCACAAGAGCAGTACTTC.